This TCR beta chain was found in a study of CD8+ T cells in alopecia areata. Turning to the study itself: Each of the treated patients was given oral tofacitinib, 5 to 10 mg twice daily, for moderate-to-severe alopecia areata.

As to treatment: oral pan-JAK inhibitor, 5-10 mg twice daily. PBMCs served as the source from which CD4+ and CD8+ T cells were sorted. Study findings and constraints: An increase in clonality over normal scalp was evident in lesional scalp, especially alopecia totalis/universalis.

CDR1 is LGHNA and CDR2 is YSLEER in the germline V gene. V dropped 0 bases and J dropped 7 bases, with 18 bases sitting between them. The CDR3 extends over 17 amino acids. RNA was isolated and reverse transcribed to cDNA, the sequencing template. Repertoires were generated with immunoSEQ multiplex PCR, while TCRdb's copy carries only in-frame clones and drops some. The sample records some 120,000 clones, 60% to 65% being singletons. Comments on this clone: The antigen is unknown.

This sample comprised CD4+ T cells sorted from blood, obtained at week 4, from a patient treated with tofacitinib. The TCR sequence derives from a human donor with alopecia areata. The chain joins TRBV4-3 to TRBJ1-4; no firm D call. DNA of the CDR3: TGCGCCAGCAGCCAAGATTGGGTGCAAGGACGTCCTGAAAAACTGTTTTTT. Its translation: CASSQDWVQGRPEKLFF.